Below, 9 T cell receptor beta chains from the same sample are listed, as sequenced in a study of blood T cell repertoires in COVID-19. Method: immunoSEQ multiplex PCR; TCRdb's copy keeps in-frame clones and lacks some. The data show about 220,000 clones, 82% seen once. Sequenced material: peripheral blood. Receptors originate from a woman aged 70 to 79 with COVID-19, enrolled during active disease.

The chain links TRBV5-4 to TRBJ2-7; D ambiguous. Trimming removed 6 bases at V and 2 bases at J, with 12 bases between. This CDR3 has 13 amino acids. Germline loops: CDR1 SGHNT, CDR2 YYREEE (reference sequence). CDR3 region: CASTRERAYEQYF. The CDR3 DNA follows: TGTGCCAGCACCCGCGAAAGAGCCTACGAGCAGTACTTC.

The chain combines TRBV9 with TRBJ2-7; 13 bases match TRBD2. CDR3 length: 16 amino acids. V was clipped by 0 bases and J by 5 bases; unmatched bases: 5. Germline-derived CDR1 and CDR2 are SGDLS and YYNGEE. The CDR3 region has the DNA TGTGCCAGCAGCGTAGTAGGGACTAGCGGGATGGACGAGCAGTACTTC. As protein: CASSVVGTSGMDEQYF.

The CDR3 DNA reads TGTGCCAGCATAGATGAGCAGTTCTTC. Its protein is CASIDEQFF. The V call is TRBV5-6, the J call TRBJ2-1; D unresolved. Germline V lookup: CDR1 SGHDT, CDR2 YYEEEE. The V end lost 6 bases, the J end lost 8 bases, and 3 bases lay between the germline ends. The CDR3 spans 9 residues. Full variable domain (remainder filled in from reference TRBV5-6 and TRBJ2-1): DAGVTQSPTHLIKTRGQQVTLRCSPKSGHDTVSWYQQALGQGPQFIFQYYEEEERQRGNFPDRFSGHQFPNYSSELNVNALLLGDSALYLCASIDEQFFGPGTRLTVL.

This chain uses TRBV6-5 with TRBJ1-4, with 10 bases identical to TRBD1. The V gene's germline CDR1 is MNHEY and CDR2 SVGAGI. This CDR3 is built from 13 residues. The V segment lost 6 bases and the J segment 7 bases; nucleotides outside the gene matches: 2. The chain's CDR3 is CASSGQGVEKLFF. CDR3 in DNA: TGTGCCAGCAGCGGACAGGGGGTTGAAAAACTGTTTTTT.

The chain recombines TRBV28 with TRBJ1-1, with 7 bases lining up with TRBD1. Germline V gives CDR1 MDHEN, CDR2 SYDVKM. Germline trimming cut 2 bases from V and 0 bases from J; bases unmatched to any gene: 3. The CDR3 extends over 15 amino acids. CDR3 protein: CASSLQGGMNTEAFF. The CDR3 DNA follows: TGTGCCAGCAGTTTACAGGGGGGAATGAACACTGAAGCTTTCTTT.

This chain links TRBV28 with TRBJ1-2, with 9 bases fitting TRBD1. The V gene end was trimmed by 7 bases and the J gene end by 4 bases; junction bases not matched to a gene: 19. This CDR3 is built from 18 residues. Germline V lookup: CDR1 MDHEN, CDR2 SYDVKM. The CDR3: CASTDVKDRGRTLYGYTF. DNA for the CDR3: TGTGCCAGCACCGATGTAAAGGACAGGGGCCGCACTCTCTATGGCTACACCTTC.

The chain links TRBV5-1 to TRBJ2-5; D unclear. The CDR3 covers 13 residues. Trimming stripped 0 bases from V and 4 bases from J, with 7 bases between. Germline CDR1 is SGHRS and CDR2 is YFSETQ. CDR3 bases: TGCGCCAGCAGCTTGGACAGACGAGAGACCCAGTACTTC. Translated, it gives CASSLDRRETQYF.

This clone was found a few times. The genes are TRBV5-8 and TRBJ1-2, with 9 bases that match TRBD1. V was clipped by 4 bases and J by 5 bases; unmatched bases: 15. CDR1 and CDR2 from the germline V gene are SGHTS and YDEGEE. The CDR3 contains 17 residues. Here the CDR3 DNA reads TGTGCCAGCAGCCTCGTTACGGGACAGGGCTTTGGATATGGCTACACCTTC. Protein sequence: CASSLVTGQGFGYGYTF. Filled out from reference TRBV5-8 and TRBJ1-2, the complete variable domain reads EAGVTQSPTHLIKTRGQQATLRCSPISGHTSVYWYQQALGLGLQFLLWYDEGEERNRGNFPPRFSGRQFPNYSSELNVNALELEDSALYLCASSLVTGQGFGYGYTFGSGTRLTVV.

This chain links TRBV7-3 with TRBJ2-3; D is unclear. CDR3 length equals 13 residues. Germline loops: CDR1 SGHTA, CDR2 FQGTGA. With 2 bases removed from V and 4 bases from J, the gap between germline ends came to 7 bases. The CDR3 sequence is CASSLGLPDTQYF. In DNA form, the CDR3 reads TGTGCCAGCAGCTTAGGCCTCCCAGATACGCAGTATTTT.